This TCR beta chain was captured by sequencing in a study of blood T cell repertoires in COVID-19. Study overall: The analysed material was cDNA or gDNA that came from T cells, B-cell-depleted T cells, or PBMCs.

Clones were sequenced by immunoSEQ multiplex PCR, and TCRdb holds only the in-frame ones, with some missing. The sample yields about 110,000 clones, 70% to 90% seen once. In the case of this clone: Being one base from a much bigger clone, this may be a read error.

The sequence was collected from a woman aged 45-60 years with acute or convalescent COVID-19. Sequenced material: peripheral blood.

CDR3 sequence: CAGRPVRGSPLHF. The DNA of the CDR3 is TGTGCCGGCAGGCCGGTAAGGGGTTCACCCCTCCACTTT. This sequence joins TRBV27 and TRBJ1-6; tentative D call: TRBD1 (5 bases). The CDR3 has 13 amino acids. Germline V lookup: CDR1 MNHEY, CDR2 SMNVEV (reference sequence).